The 2 T cell receptor beta chains reported below all come from one sample, sequenced in a study of cytomegalovirus exposure and HLA in healthy donors (dated by TCRdb to 2017 to 2019). The receptor library was made with the immunoSEQ multiplex PCR assay. For the multiplex PCR, a mixture combining 60 forward primers for TCR Vbeta segments and 13 reverse primers for TCR Jbeta segments was used. Sourced from immuneACCESS, this table was stored by TCRdb with only in-frame sequences that have V and J called. A share of the clones is absent; for the studies checked, an unresolved V gene accounts for under half, and the remainder has no known explanation. The sample table lists around 140,000 clones, 78% of them with a count of one. 2.5% to 3% of the sample is taken by the ten largest. The material sequenced was PBMCs. These receptors were obtained from a female donor in good health and CMV-seronegative.

CDR3 amino acids: CSVERSGGWSTEAFF. The CDR3 nucleotides are TGCAGCGTCGAAAGGTCAGGGGGCTGGAGCACTGAAGCTTTCTTT. This rearrangement joins TRBV29-1 to TRBJ1-1; 8 bases fit TRBD1. V lost 6 bases to trimming and J lost 4 bases; unmatched junction nucleotides: 13. Germline V lookup: CDR1 SQVTM, CDR2 ANQGSEA. The CDR3 contains 15 residues.

This sequence joins TRBV15 and TRBJ2-1; 10 positions match TRBD2. Germline CDR1 reads LNHNV; CDR2 reads YYDKDF (reference sequence). The CDR3 is 16 residues long. V lost 3 bases, J lost 2 bases, and 4 bases stayed unmatched. The CDR3 DNA sequence: TGTGCCACCAGCAGGGAGACTAGCGGGCCCTACAATGAGCAGTTCTTC. Translating it yields CATSRETSGPYNEQFF.